Detailed here is one T cell receptor beta chain. No antigen is known for it. There were no recent acute infections or vaccinations among the donors, who were healthy HIV-negative adults. The data belong to a study of shared clonotypes between healthy human individuals. V dropped 6 bases and J dropped 2 bases, with 14 bases sitting between them. Per the germline V gene, CDR1 is MNHNS and CDR2 is SASEGT. There are 14 residues in the CDR3. The repertoire was sequenced with immunoSEQ multiplex PCR; TCRdb's copy has only in-frame clones and lacks some. The sample includes around 940,000 clones, around three quarters of them seen just once. Study-wide results and caveats: Compared with memory subsets, naive subsets generally had larger estimated richness. Across a handful of donors, naive CD4 shared 4.5% to 6%, naive CD8 less than 4%, memory CD4 roughly 2.2%, memory CD8 more than 0.35%.

The chain recombines TRBV6-1 with TRBJ2-7; a possible D gene is TRBD1 (6 bases). The source material was memory CD4+ T cells sorted from blood. Subset: CD45RA-negative fraction. The TCR was taken from a man younger than 30 in good health. CDR3 DNA: TGTGCCAGCAGGCCGGGACATGGCCCCTACGAGCAGTACTTC. It codes for CASRPGHGPYEQYF.